Shown below are 24 T cell receptor beta chains from a single sample sequenced in a study of CD8 T cells in Susac syndrome. RNA was extracted with the RNeasy kit, and a quantity of about 0.45 to 1 ug was reverse transcribed using random hexamers. TCRdb independently ran MiXCR on the immunoSEQ multiplex PCR reads; one entry per CDR3 protein. The data contain 130,000 to 150,000 distinct CDR3 sequences, approximately 95% of them seen just once; the ten biggest clones take up 0.065% to 0.1%. Sequenced sample: CD4+ T cells from PBMCs. These TCRs come from a human donor in good health.

The V gene is TRBV20-1, the J gene TRBJ2-1; 10 nucleotides match TRBD2. Trimming at V came to 1 base and at J to 5 bases, leaving 11 bases not matched to a gene. Germline V lookup: CDR1 DFQATT, CDR2 SNEGSKA (reference sequence). The CDR3 spans 17 residues. The CDR3 protein is CSARGLIASGRHNEQFF. The CDR3 DNA sequence: TGCAGTGCTAGAGGTCTTATCGCTAGCGGGAGACACAATGAGCAGTTCTTC.

The rearrangement joins TRBV28 to TRBJ1-1; D unclear. Germline V lookup: CDR1 MDHEN, CDR2 SYDVKM. The germline V and J ends were trimmed by 4 bases and 11 bases, with 14 bases remaining between them. CDR3 length: 12 residues. DNA of the CDR3: TGTGCCAGCAGTTACTCGCGGAGCAAGGCTTTCTTT. Residues: CASSYSRSKAFF.

This clonotype appeared a single time. The chain combines TRBV7-2 with TRBJ1-5, with 7 bases lining up with TRBD1. V lost 5 bases, J lost 4 bases, and 8 bases stayed unmatched. The CDR3 is 15 residues long. Germline CDR1 SGHTA, CDR2 FQGNSA. In DNA form, the CDR3 reads TGTGCCAGCAGCGCAGGGGGGGTCGGGAATCAGCCCCAGCATTTT. This translates into CASSAGGVGNQPQHF.

The chain employs TRBV5-4 and TRBJ2-3; TRBD2 matches 8 bases. V trimming: 3 bases; J trimming: 5 bases; junction bases outside the gene matches: 11. Germline V gives CDR1 SGHNT, CDR2 YYREEE (reference sequence). This CDR3 comprises 16 residues. Here the CDR3 reads CASSSGLALGGDTQYF. CDR3 nucleotide sequence: TGTGCCAGCAGCTCTGGACTAGCCCTGGGTGGAGATACGCAGTATTTT.

The chain employs TRBV7-3 and TRBJ2-3, with 12 bases aligning to TRBD1. V shed 6 bases, J shed 7 bases, and the junction held 8 bases outside the gene matches. This CDR3 is built from 15 residues. CDR1 and CDR2 (germline): SGHTA, FQGTGA. This CDR3 is CASSPGTGGSHTQYF. The CDR3 nucleotides read TGTGCCAGCAGTCCCGGGACAGGGGGCTCTCATACGCAGTATTTT.

This sequence joins TRBV24-1 and TRBJ2-1; TRBD2 matches at 10 bases. CDR1 is KGHDR and CDR2 is SFDVKD in the germline V gene. This CDR3 region has 14 residues. After removal of 6 bases from V and 7 bases from J, the junction contained 5 bases not matched to a gene. The CDR3 nucleotides read TGTGCCACCAGTACCAGCGGGAGGGGAAATGAGCAGTTCTTC. Its translation: CATSTSGRGNEQFF.

CDR3 loop: CSAREDGNTEAFF. DNA of the CDR3: TGCAGTGCTAGAGAAGACGGGAACACTGAAGCTTTCTTT. This chain joins TRBV20-1 and TRBJ1-1, with D unclear. Between the trimmed V and J ends, which lost 0 bases and 1 base, there was a span of 6 bases. Germline loops: CDR1 DFQATT, CDR2 SNEGSKA (reference sequence). The CDR3 contains 13 residues.

This clonotype was recorded once. This rearrangement joins TRBV29-1 to TRBJ1-2; D uncertain. The V and J ends lost 7 bases and 0 bases respectively, with 9 bases between them. The CDR3 totals 12 residues. Germline V gives CDR1 SQVTM, CDR2 ANQGSEA. The CDR3 is CSESTANYGYTF. The CDR3 region has the DNA TGCAGCGAATCCACAGCTAACTATGGCTACACCTTC.

V is TRBV7-9 and J is TRBJ2-1; D is ambiguous. V lost 7 bases and J lost 6, with 22 bases in between. Germline lookup yields CDR1 SEHNR and CDR2 FQNEAQ (reference sequence). The CDR3 consists of 16 residues. The CDR3: CASNLQRPVLGNEQFF. The DNA of the CDR3 is TGTGCCAGCAACCTACAACGGCCTGTCCTAGGCAATGAGCAGTTCTTC.

The V and J genes are TRBV12-3 or TRBV12-4 and TRBJ2-5; no firm D call. The V end was cut by 3 bases, the J end by 3 bases, with 8 bases between. The CDR3 sequence is 13 residues long. CDR3 protein: CASSFPQKETQYF. CDR3 nucleotides: TGTGCCAGCAGTTTTCCACAGAAAGAGACCCAGTACTTC.

The chain links TRBV7-2 to TRBJ2-3; D assignment may be TRBD1 or TRBD2 (5 bases each). The germline gives CDR1 SGHTA, CDR2 FQGNSA. The CDR3 is 14 amino acids. V was clipped by 5 bases and J by 6 bases, with 15 bases between them. CDR3: CASSPGTYQDTQYF. The CDR3 coding sequence is TGTGCCAGCAGCCCGGGGACCTACCAGGATACGCAGTATTTT.

The V call is TRBV5-1, the J call TRBJ2-1, with 10 nucleotides matching TRBD2. Germline V lookup: CDR1 SGHRS, CDR2 YFSETQ. V dropped 1 base and J dropped 1; count of bases not matched to a gene: 2. The CDR3 spans 16 residues. CDR3 sequence (DNA): TGCGCCAGCAGCTTGACTAGCGGGGCATCCTACAATGAGCAGTTCTTC. It yields the protein CASSLTSGASYNEQFF.

The gene calls are TRBV3-1 and TRBJ2-5; no definite D call. V lost 7 bases and J 2 bases, leaving 14 bases between the germline ends. The CDR3 consists of 14 residues. Per germline, CDR1 LGHDT and CDR2 YNNKEL (reference sequence). The CDR3 sequence: CASKSTAYQETQYF. The CDR3 nucleotides are TGTGCCAGCAAATCCACTGCGTATCAAGAGACCCAGTACTTC.

V and J are TRBV14 and TRBJ1-2; no reliable D call. The V gene's germline CDR1 is SGHDN and CDR2 FVKESK. The CDR3 runs 16 residues. The V gene lost 4 bases and the J gene lost 4 bases, with 19 bases spanning the gap. The CDR3 loop reads CASSRIQGSGFYGYTF. The CDR3 DNA reads as TGTGCCAGCAGCCGAATACAAGGATCCGGGTTCTATGGCTACACCTTC.

For the CDR3, the DNA is TGTGCCAGCACCCCGCTACGACAGGGGACTCAGCCCCAGCATTTT. Its translation: CASTPLRQGTQPQHF. V and J are TRBV2 and TRBJ1-5; 8 bases fit TRBD1. The junction had 11 bases not matched to a gene; V was cut back by 7 bases and J by 6 bases. The CDR3 loop spans 15 amino acids. Germline V gene sequence: CDR1 SNHLY, CDR2 FYNNEI.

The chain employs TRBV25-1 and TRBJ1-4, with D perhaps TRBD1 (5 bases). The CDR3 loop spans 15 amino acids. Trimming stripped 1 base from V and 7 bases from J, with 13 bases between. CDR1 is MGHDK, CDR2 SYGVNS, per germline. The CDR3 spells CASSEWDQGSEKLFF. The CDR3 bases are TGTGCCAGCAGTGAATGGGACCAGGGTTCTGAAAAACTGTTTTTT. Complete variable domain (other parts from reference TRBV25-1 and TRBJ1-4): EADIYQTPRYLVIGTGKKITLECSQTMGHDKMYWYQQDPGMELHLIHYSYGVNSTEKGDLSSESTVSRIRTEHFPLTLESARPSHTSQYLCASSEWDQGSEKLFFGSGTQLSVL.

This clonotype was recorded only once. The chain's CDR3 is CASSVGAGGNYNEQFF. CDR3 sequence (DNA): TGTGCCAGCAGCGTAGGAGCGGGAGGGAACTACAATGAGCAGTTCTTC. J is TRBJ2-1 and V is TRBV9, with TRBD2 identical over 10 bases. Germline V CDR1 and CDR2: SGDLS, YYNGEE. V lost 0 bases to trimming and J lost 3 bases; unmatched junction nucleotides: 3. The CDR3 has 16 residues. Filled out from reference TRBV9 and TRBJ2-1, the complete variable domain reads DSGVTQTPKHLITATGQRVTLRCSPRSGDLSVYWYQQSLDQGLQFLIQYYNGEERAKGNILERFSAQQFPDLHSELNLSSLELGDSALYFCASSVGAGGNYNEQFFGPGTRLTVL.

The chain combines TRBV3-1 with TRBJ1-4; D gene uncertain. Germline V gives CDR1 LGHDT, CDR2 YNNKEL (reference sequence). Trimming pared 1 base from V and 10 bases from J, leaving 13 bases between. This CDR3 contains 14 residues. This chain's CDR3 is CASSQARQLAKLFF. The DNA for the CDR3 is TGTGCCAGCAGCCAAGCCAGGCAATTGGCAAAACTGTTTTTT. The full variable domain, with the rest looked up from reference TRBV3-1 and TRBJ1-4, is DTAVSQTPKYLVTQMGNDKSIKCEQNLGHDTMYWYKQDSKKFLKIMFSYNNKELIINETVPNRFSPKSPDKAHLNLHINSLELGDSAVYFCASSQARQLAKLFFGSGTQLSVL.

The J gene is TRBJ2-7, the V gene TRBV7-9; TRBD2 matches at 10 bases. Germline CDR1 SEHNR, CDR2 FQNEAQ (reference sequence). With 4 bases clipped from V and 3 bases from J, the junction kept 9 bases outside the gene matches. The CDR3 is 16 amino acids. The CDR3 loop reads CASSSDLAGGLYEQYF. In DNA, the CDR3 is TGTGCCAGCAGCTCCGATTTAGCGGGAGGCCTCTACGAGCAGTACTTC. Looking up the rest from reference TRBV7-9 and TRBJ2-7 gives the full variable domain: DTGVSQNPRHKITKRGQNVTFRCDPISEHNRLYWYRQTLGQGPEFLTYFQNEAQLEKSRLLSDRFSAERPKGSFSTLEIQRTEQGDSAMYLCASSSDLAGGLYEQYFGPGTRLTVT.

The chain uses TRBV29-1 and TRBJ1-4; perhaps TRBD1 as D (6 bases). V was clipped by 4 bases and J by 4 bases, with 16 bases between them. CDR3 length equals 15 residues. CDR1 SQVTM and CDR2 ANQGSEA come from the germline V gene. As DNA, the CDR3 is TGCAGCGTTGCGAATGGGGGCAGGGATAATGAAAAACTGTTTTTT. It is translated as CSVANGGRDNEKLFF. The variable domain in full, completed from reference TRBV29-1 and TRBJ1-4, reads SAVISQKPSRDICQRGTSLTIQCQVDSQVTMMFWYRQQPGQSLTLIATANQGSEATYESGFVIDKFPISRPNLTFSTLTVSNMSPEDSSIYLCSVANGGRDNEKLFFGSGTQLSVL.

The chain links TRBV5-4 to TRBJ1-1; D gene unclear. V was trimmed by 4 bases and J by 3 bases, leaving 16 bases between them. The length of the CDR3 is 15 residues. CDR1 is SGHNT and CDR2 is YYREEE in the germline V gene (reference sequence). The CDR3 DNA reads as TGTGCCAGCAGCCCAACTCCTGTCGGGTACACTGAAGCTTTCTTT. Translating it yields CASSPTPVGYTEAFF.

The gene calls are TRBV24-1 and TRBJ2-3; TRBD2 aligns across 7 bases. CDR3 length: 14 residues. The junction had 8 bases not matched to a gene; V was cut back by 5 bases and J by 7 bases. Germline CDR1 is KGHDR and CDR2 is SFDVKD. CDR3 coding DNA: TGTGCCACCAGTGGAGCGGGATCCACTTATACGCAGTATTTT. This encodes CATSGAGSTYTQYF.

The chain uses TRBV25-1 and TRBJ1-1, with 7 bases fitting TRBD1. V gave up 6 bases and J gave up 7 bases; unmatched junction bases: 8. The CDR3 consists of 13 residues. Germline CDR1 reads MGHDK; CDR2 reads SYGVNS. CDR3 sequence: CASSASHRGEAFF. The CDR3 DNA sequence: TGTGCCAGCAGCGCTTCCCACAGGGGTGAAGCTTTCTTT.

CDR3 loop: CASSLFAGDTQYF. The CDR3 DNA is TGTGCCAGCAGTTTATTTGCGGGAGATACGCAGTATTTT. The chain recombines TRBV12-3 or TRBV12-4 with TRBJ2-3, with D possibly being TRBD2 (5 bases). V was cut by 2 bases and J by 5 bases, with 8 bases left in between. The CDR3 is made up of 13 amino acids.